This T cell receptor beta chain was sequenced during a study of T cells after yellow fever vaccination. Study overall: It was SMART-Seq v4 Ultra Low Input that prepared the fractions with low cell numbers.

One entry per CDR3 protein, called by TCRdb with MiXCR from the 5' RACE reads. Of 100,000 to 150,000 distinct CDR3 sequences listed, 13% to 15% are singletons. Findings of the study overall: A secondary response was less intense yet reached its peak sooner, at day 5 versus 15.

CDR3 length equals 13 residues. V lost 3 bases and J 5 bases, leaving 13 bases between the germline ends. Looked up from germline, CDR1 is DFQATT and CDR2 is SNEGSKA (reference sequence). About this clonotype itself: The target antigen is unknown.

The starting material was CD8+ T cells sorted from PBMCs, obtained 5 days after the yellow fever booster vaccination. The sequence was obtained from a man aged 18 to 29 who received the YFV17D yellow fever vaccine. The J gene is TRBJ1-1, the V gene TRBV20-1, with no clear D. The CDR3 loop is CSASLGRMTEAFF. In nucleotides, the CDR3 is TGCAGTGCTAGTCTGGGTCGAATGACTGAAGCTTTCTTT.